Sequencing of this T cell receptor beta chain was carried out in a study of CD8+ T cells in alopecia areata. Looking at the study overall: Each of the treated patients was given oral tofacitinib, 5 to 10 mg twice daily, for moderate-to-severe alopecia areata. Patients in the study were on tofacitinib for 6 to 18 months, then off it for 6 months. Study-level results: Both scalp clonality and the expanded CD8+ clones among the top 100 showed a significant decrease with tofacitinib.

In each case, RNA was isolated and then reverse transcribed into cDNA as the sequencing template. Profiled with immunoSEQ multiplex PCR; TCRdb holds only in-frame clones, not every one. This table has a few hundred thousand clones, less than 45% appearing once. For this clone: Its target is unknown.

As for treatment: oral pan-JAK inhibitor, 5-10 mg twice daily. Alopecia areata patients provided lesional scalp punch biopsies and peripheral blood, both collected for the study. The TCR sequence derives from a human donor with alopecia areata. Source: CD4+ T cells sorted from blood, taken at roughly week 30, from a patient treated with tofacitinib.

This CDR3 reads CASSLQGTQYF. CDR3 bases: TGTGCCAGCAGCCTACAGGGAACCCAGTACTTC. V usage is TRBV11-2 and J usage is TRBJ2-5, with a weak D call TRBD1 (6 bases). Germline loops: CDR1 SGHAT, CDR2 FQNNGV. The ends were cut back, 5 bases at V and 8 bases at J, with 9 bases in the middle. The CDR3 has 11 residues. The full variable domain, with the rest looked up from reference TRBV11-2 and TRBJ2-5, is EAGVAQSPRYKIIEKRQSVAFWCNPISGHATLYWYQQILGQGPKLLIQFQNNGVVDDSQLPKDRFSAERLKGVDSTLKIQPAKLEDSAVYLCASSLQGTQYFGPGTRLLVL.